This TCR beta chain was documented in a study of cytomegalovirus exposure and HLA in healthy donors. The CDR3 extends over 18 amino acids. Germline CDR1 MGHDK, CDR2 SYGVNS. J was trimmed by 3 bases and V by 2 bases; bases with no gene match: 11. Study findings and constraints: Researchers left out some V segments, among them TRBV6-2 and TRBV6-3, as indistinguishable.

Details on this clone: Its antigen remains unidentified.

13 Jbeta primers and 60 Vbeta primers were used for the PCR. Repertoires were generated with immunoSEQ multiplex PCR, while TCRdb's copy carries only in-frame clones and drops some. The table lists under 150,000 clones, about four fifths of them singletons. The sequence was obtained from a woman in her forties in good health and CMV-seronegative. The sequencing sample was made of PBMCs. This rearrangement joins TRBV25-1 to TRBJ2-3, with 10 positions matching TRBD2. CDR3 in amino acids: CASSERLAGPVGTDTQYF. The CDR3 region has the DNA TGTGCCAGCAGTGAAAGACTAGCGGGCCCGGTAGGAACAGATACGCAGTATTTT.